The entry below describes one TCR beta chain. Adults between roughly 18 and 89 years of age took part from about 24 US areas. Per the germline V gene, CDR1 is SEHNR and CDR2 is FQNEAQ (reference sequence). Trimming took 0 bases from V and 11 from J, leaving 16 bases between them. The CDR3 has 14 amino acids. This specimen belongs to a study of blood T cell repertoires in COVID-19. Measured with immunoSEQ multiplex PCR; TCRdb has only the in-frame clones, and not every one. Among some 200,000 clones listed, 86% were seen once. The TCR was taken from a woman aged 35 to 49 with acute COVID-19. The genes are TRBV7-9 and TRBJ1-1; D not resolved. Sequenced sample: PBMCs or T cells enriched from blood (not recorded which). The CDR3 sequence is CASSLADGLSGAFF. The CDR3 DNA sequence: TGTGCCAGCAGCTTAGCGGACGGACTTTCGGGCGCTTTCTTT.